The clone carrying this T cell receptor beta chain has only one observation. Trimming pared 1 base from V and 2 bases from J, leaving 11 bases between. This CDR3 is 15 amino acids long. CDR1 and CDR2 from the germline V gene are LGHNA and YSLEER. The sample comes from a study of type 1 regulatory T cells. TCRdb reanalysed the reads using MiXCR and keeps one entry per CDR3 protein. The data contain 75,000 to 100,000 distinct CDR3 sequences, roughly 28% of them singletons. The receptor comes from a human donor in good health. The chain links TRBV4-3 to TRBJ1-2; D ambiguous. Sequencing was carried out using CD4+ T cells, either the whole sample or a sorted fraction (not recorded which). The CDR3 sequence is CASSQGGASNYGYTF. CDR3 sequence (DNA): TGCGCCAGCAGCCAAGGGGGAGCCTCGAACTATGGCTACACCTTC.